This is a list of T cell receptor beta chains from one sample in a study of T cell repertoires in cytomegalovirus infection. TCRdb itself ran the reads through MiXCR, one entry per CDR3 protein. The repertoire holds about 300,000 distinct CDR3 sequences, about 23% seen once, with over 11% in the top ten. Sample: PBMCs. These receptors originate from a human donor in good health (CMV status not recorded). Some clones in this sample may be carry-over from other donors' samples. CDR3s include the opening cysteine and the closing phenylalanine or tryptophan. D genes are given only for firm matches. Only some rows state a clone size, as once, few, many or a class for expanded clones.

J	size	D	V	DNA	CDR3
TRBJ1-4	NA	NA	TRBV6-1	TGTGCCAGCAGCGCAGGGTTGGCCGGTGAAAAACTGTTTTTT	CASSAGLAGEKLFF
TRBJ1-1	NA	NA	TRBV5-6	TGTGCCAGCAGCTTGAGTTTTGTCGTTGGCACTGAAGCTTTCTTT	CASSLSFVVGTEAFF
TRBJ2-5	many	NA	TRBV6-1	TGTGCCAGCATGCCTCAAGAAGAGACCCAGTACTTC	CASMPQEETQYF
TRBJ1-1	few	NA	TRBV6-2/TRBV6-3	TGTGCGACGAGGGGGAACACTGAAGCTTTCTTT	CATRGNTEAFF
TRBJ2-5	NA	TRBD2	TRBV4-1	TGCGCCAGCAGCCAAGGAAGGACCGCGCGGGGGGGCCTCGAGACCCAGTACTTC	CASSQGRTARGGLETQYF
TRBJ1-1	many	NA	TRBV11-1	TGTGCCAGCAGCTCTCCCCTGACAGGCAGGAACACTGAAGCTTTCTTT	CASSSPLTGRNTEAFF
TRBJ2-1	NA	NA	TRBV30	TGTGCCTGGAGTGAGTTTCCAAAGAGTTACAATGAGCAGTTCTTC	CAWSEFPKSYNEQFF
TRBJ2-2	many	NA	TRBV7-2	TGTGCCAGCAGCCTCCGACAGACGAACACCGGGGAGCTGTTTTTT	CASSLRQTNTGELFF
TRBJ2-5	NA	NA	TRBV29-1	TGCAGCGTTTCTGACGTGGTGGAGACCCAGTACTTC	CSVSDVVETQYF
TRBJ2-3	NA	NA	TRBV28	TGTGCCAGCAGTGGGGGGGCACTGGCCACAGATACGCAGTATTTT	CASSGGALATDTQYF
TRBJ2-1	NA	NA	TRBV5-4	TGTGCCAGCAGCTTAAGGACTCCCCAGGTTGAGCAGTTCTTC	CASSLRTPQVEQFF
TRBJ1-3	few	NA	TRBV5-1	TGCGCCAGCAGCTTGGGGTTGGACAGAAACTCTGGAAACACCATATATTTT	CASSLGLDRNSGNTIYF
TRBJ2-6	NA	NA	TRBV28	TGTGCCAGCAGACTAGGGGGAGCTGGGGCCAACGTCCTGACTTTC	CASRLGGAGANVLTF
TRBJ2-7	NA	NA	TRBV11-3	TGTGCCAGCAGCCTCCAGGGGTCAGGCGAGCAGTACTTC	CASSLQGSGEQYF
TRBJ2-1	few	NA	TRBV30	TGTGCCTGGAGTTTCGGGGCAGGTCCCTACAATGAGCAGTTCTTC	CAWSFGAGPYNEQFF
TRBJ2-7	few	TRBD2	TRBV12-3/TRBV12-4	TGTGCCAGCAGTTTGGGTTTAGCGGGAGGGAGCTCCTACGAGCAGTACTTC	CASSLGLAGGSSYEQYF
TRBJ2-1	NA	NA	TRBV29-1	TGCAGCGTTCGACCCGAATACAATGAGCAGTTCTTC	CSVRPEYNEQFF
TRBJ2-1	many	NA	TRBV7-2	TGTGCCAGCAGCCGAACTAGCAACGACTACAATGAGCAGTTCTTC	CASSRTSNDYNEQFF
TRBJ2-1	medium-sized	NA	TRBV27	TGTGCCAGCAGTTTGTGGGGGAGCTCCTACAATGAGCAGTTCTTC	CASSLWGSSYNEQFF
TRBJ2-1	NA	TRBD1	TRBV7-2	TGTGCCAGCAGCCGGGACAGGAGCTCCTACAATGAGCAGTTCTTC	CASSRDRSSYNEQFF
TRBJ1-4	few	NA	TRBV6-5	TGTGCCAGCAAGGGACACGATGCAACTAATGAAAAACTGTTTTTT	CASKGHDATNEKLFF
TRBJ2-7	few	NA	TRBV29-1	TGCAGCGTTGAAATCTCCGACGAGCAGTACTTC	CSVEISDEQYF
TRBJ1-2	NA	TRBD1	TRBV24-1	TGTGCCACCAGTGACCTACAGGGGGCCGCTGGCTACACCTTC	CATSDLQGAAGYTF
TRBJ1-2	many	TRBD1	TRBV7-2	TGTGCCAGCAGCTTATCTCAGGGGGCGTTTTTACATGGCTACACCTTC	CASSLSQGAFLHGYTF
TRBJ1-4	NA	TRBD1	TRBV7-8	TGTGCCAGCAGCCCCAGGACAGGGTTGGTTAATGAAAAACTGTTTTTT	CASSPRTGLVNEKLFF
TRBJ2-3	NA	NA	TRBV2	TGTGCCACCCTTAGCGAAGATACGCAGTATTTT	CATLSEDTQYF
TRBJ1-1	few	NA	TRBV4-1	TGCGCCAGCAGCACCCGGACCCGAGAACTGGCTTTCTTT	CASSTRTRELAFF
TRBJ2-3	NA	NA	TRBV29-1	TGCAGCGTCCGTAGACTCCTTAATACAGATACGCAGTATTTT	CSVRRLLNTDTQYF
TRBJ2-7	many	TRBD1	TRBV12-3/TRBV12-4	TGTGCCAGCAGGAAGAGGACAGGGGAGTCGTCCGAGCAGTACTTC	CASRKRTGESSEQYF
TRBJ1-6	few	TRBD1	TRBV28	TGTGCCAGCAGTTTCGCCGGGACAGGGGCCTCACCCCTCCACTTT	CASSFAGTGASPLHF
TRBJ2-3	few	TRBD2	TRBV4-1	TGCGCCAGCAGCCAATCAAGGGAGACTAGCGGACGTTGGGATACGCAGTATTTT	CASSQSRETSGRWDTQYF
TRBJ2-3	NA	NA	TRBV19	TGTGCCAGTTCCCTAAGAACTCGGCCACTTCCGTATTTT	CASSLRTRPLPYF
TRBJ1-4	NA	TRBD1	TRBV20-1	TGCAGTGCTAGAGCTCCGGGACAGACTAATGAAAAACTGTTTTTT	CSARAPGQTNEKLFF
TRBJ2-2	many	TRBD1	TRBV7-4	TGTGCCAGCAGCTTAGTAGGACAGGGGAGAACCGGGGAGCTGTTTTTT	CASSLVGQGRTGELFF
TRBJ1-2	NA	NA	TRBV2	TGTGCCAGCAGTCCCTTGGGGGGTTATCGGGGCTACACCTTC	CASSPLGGYRGYTF
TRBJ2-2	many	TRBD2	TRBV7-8	TGTGCCAGCAGCCCCGGGACTAGCGGACTCACCGGGGAGCTGTTTTTT	CASSPGTSGLTGELFF
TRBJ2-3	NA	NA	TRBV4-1	TGCGCCAGCAGCCAAGGACATTTCGGTCTCGCAGATACGCAGTATTTT	CASSQGHFGLADTQYF
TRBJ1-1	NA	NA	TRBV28	TGTGCCAGCAGTTCCCCGACGGTGAACACTGAAGCTTTCTTT	CASSSPTVNTEAFF
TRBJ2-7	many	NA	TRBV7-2	TGTGCCAGCAGCCCGCCGGGGCGAGCGGGCCTCTACGAGCAGTACTTC	CASSPPGRAGLYEQYF
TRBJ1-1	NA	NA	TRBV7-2	TGTGCCAGCAGCTTACACCGGGACACTGAAGCTTTCTTT	CASSLHRDTEAFF
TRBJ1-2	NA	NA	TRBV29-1	TGCAGCGTTGAGTACAACCGGGGGTATGGCTACACCTTC	CSVEYNRGYGYTF
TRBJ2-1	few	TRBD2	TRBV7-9	TGTGCCAGCAGCGTCCTAGCGGGGGGGCTCGGAAATGAGCAGTTCTTC	CASSVLAGGLGNEQFF
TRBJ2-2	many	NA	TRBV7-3	TGTGCCAGCAGCTTTTCAGGGAACACCGGGGAGCTGTTTTTT	CASSFSGNTGELFF